The 7 T cell receptor beta chains listed next were all sequenced from one sample in a study of blood T cell repertoires in COVID-19. TCRdb's table, derived via immunoSEQ multiplex PCR, lists solely in-frame clones and lacks some. The table records some 50,000 clones, 86% of them present only once. Sequenced: peripheral blood. Receptor source: an older woman with acute or convalescent COVID-19.

The genes are TRBV7-3 and TRBJ2-2, with a possible D match to TRBD1 (6 bases). Germline-derived CDR1 and CDR2 are SGHTA and FQGTGA. This CDR3 is built from 16 residues. V was clipped by 5 bases and J by 5 bases, with 18 bases between them. CDR3 coding DNA: TGTGCCAGCAGCCAACCTAAGGCAGGGGAGACCGGGGAGCTGTTTTTT. Encoded protein: CASSQPKAGETGELFF.

The rearrangement joins TRBV19 to TRBJ1-1, with 9 bases matching TRBD1. The CDR3 runs 15 residues. V shed 4 bases and J 1 base; nucleotides not matched to a gene: 4. The germline V gene encodes CDR1 LNHDA and CDR2 SQIVND (reference sequence). For the CDR3, the DNA is TGTGCCAGTAGTACACGGACAGGGGCGAACACTGAAGCTTTCTTT. It specifies CASSTRTGANTEAFF. The entire variable domain, with the rest obtained from reference TRBV19 and TRBJ1-1, is as follows: DGGITQSPKYLFRKEGQNVTLSCEQNLNHDAMYWYRQDPGQGLRLIYYSQIVNDFQKGDIAEGYSVSREKKESFPLTVTSAQKNPTAFYLCASSTRTGANTEAFFGQGTRLTVV.

The chain carries TRBV7-3 and TRBJ2-4, with D maybe TRBD2 (5 bases). Germline loops: CDR1 SGHTA, CDR2 FQGTGA. V lost 5 bases and J 9 bases, leaving 17 bases between the germline ends. CDR3 length: 14 amino acids. Here the CDR3 DNA reads TGTGCCAGCAGCCTAGACCACGGGATCGGCATTCAGTACTTC. It is translated as CASSLDHGIGIQYF.

The rearrangement uses TRBV7-2 and TRBJ1-4; 7 positions match TRBD1. After removal of 2 bases from V and 5 bases from J, the junction contained 5 bases not matched to a gene. The CDR3 has 15 residues. CDR1 SGHTA and CDR2 FQGNSA come from the germline V gene. Here the CDR3 DNA reads TGTGCCAGCAGCTTAACCAGGGGGATCAATGAAAAACTGTTTTTT. It translates to CASSLTRGINEKLFF. Filled out from reference TRBV7-2 and TRBJ1-4, the complete variable domain reads GAGVSQSPSNKVTEKGKDVELRCDPISGHTALYWYRQSLGQGLEFLIYFQGNSAPDKSGLPSDRFSAERTGGSVSTLTIQRTQQEDSAVYLCASSLTRGINEKLFFGSGTQLSVL.

The chain links TRBV9 to TRBJ1-1; tentatively, D is TRBD1 (6 bases). V was trimmed by 2 bases and J by 4 bases, leaving 12 bases between them. The CDR3 covers 14 residues. CDR1 and CDR2 from the germline V gene are SGDLS and YYNGEE. As DNA, the CDR3 is TGTGCCAGCAGCGTTCAACAGGGCGGCACTGAAGCTTTCTTT. It specifies CASSVQQGGTEAFF.

The chain recombines TRBV7-2 with TRBJ1-5; the match to TRBD1 covers 7 bases. CDR3 length: 15 amino acids. The V gene's germline CDR1 is SGHTA and CDR2 FQGNSA. Trimming cost V 6 bases and J 0 bases; bases outside gene matches: 5. CDR3 sequence: CASRPTGNSNQPQHF. CDR3 DNA sequence: TGTGCCAGCAGGCCGACAGGGAATAGCAATCAGCCCCAGCATTTT.

This rearrangement joins TRBV5-1 to TRBJ2-3, with TRBD2 as a possible D gene (6 bases). Germline lookup yields CDR1 SGHRS and CDR2 YFSETQ. V lost 0 bases, J lost 3 bases, and 11 bases lay in between. The CDR3 loop spans 15 amino acids. CDR3 sequence reads: CASSLAASVTDTQYF. Here the CDR3 DNA reads TGCGCCAGCAGCTTGGCCGCTAGCGTTACAGATACGCAGTATTTT.